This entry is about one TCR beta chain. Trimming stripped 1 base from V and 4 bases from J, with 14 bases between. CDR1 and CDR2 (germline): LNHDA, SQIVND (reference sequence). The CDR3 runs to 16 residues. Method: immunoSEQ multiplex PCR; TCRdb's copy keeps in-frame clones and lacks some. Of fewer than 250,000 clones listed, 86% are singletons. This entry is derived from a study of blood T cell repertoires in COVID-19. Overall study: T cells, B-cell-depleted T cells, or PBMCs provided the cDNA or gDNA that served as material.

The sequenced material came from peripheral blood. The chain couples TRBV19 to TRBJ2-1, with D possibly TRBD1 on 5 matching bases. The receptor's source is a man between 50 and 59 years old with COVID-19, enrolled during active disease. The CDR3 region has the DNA TGTGCCAGTAGTATAGGGCGAGGCCCAGGGTACAATGAGCAGTTCTTC. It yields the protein CASSIGRGPGYNEQFF. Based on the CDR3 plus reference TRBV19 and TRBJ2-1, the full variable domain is DGGITQSPKYLFRKEGQNVTLSCEQNLNHDAMYWYRQDPGQGLRLIYYSQIVNDFQKGDIAEGYSVSREKKESFPLTVTSAQKNPTAFYLCASSIGRGPGYNEQFFGPGTRLTVL.